The clone carrying this T cell receptor beta chain appeared once. Authors' data handling: From reference gene primer amplification, estimates of nucleated cell counts were derived. The data were produced by immunoSEQ multiplex PCR, yet TCRdb's version contains in-frame clones alone and is incomplete. The V and J calls and clone size were taken over from that table, and D and trimming were inferred from the DNA. The sample carries 130,000 or so clones, around 87% recorded once. Germline assignment: CDR1 LGHDT and CDR2 YNNKEL (reference sequence). V shed 4 bases and J 6 bases; nucleotides not matched to a gene: 3. The CDR3 is made up of 14 amino acids. This record belongs to a study of blood T cell repertoires in COVID-19. Looking at the study overall: Whether acute or convalescent, the COVID-19 samples came from the United States, Italy and Spain. Sample material is recorded as cDNA or gDNA derived from T cells, B-cell-depleted T cells, or PBMCs.

Input material: peripheral blood. The chain uses TRBV3-1 (or the pseudogene TRBV3-2) and TRBJ1-4; 9 bases fit TRBD1. This TCR was recovered from a man aged 70 or older with active or convalescent COVID-19. The chain's CDR3 is CASSPGQGDEKLFF. CDR3 bases: TGTGCCAGCAGCCCGGGACAGGGTGATGAAAAACTGTTTTTT.